Below are 22 T cell receptor beta chains sequenced from a single sample in a study of technical replicates of blood from several donors. Method: immunoSEQ multiplex PCR; TCRdb's copy keeps in-frame clones and lacks some. The sample holds around 84,000 clones, nearly 98% seen once. Sequencing was carried out using T cells isolated from PBMCs. Source of these receptors: a human donor in good health.

CDR3 sequence: CASSVQTGSDTQYF. The CDR3 coding sequence is TGTGCCAGCAGTGTCCAGACAGGGAGTGATACGCAGTATTTT. The V call is TRBV6-4, the J call TRBJ2-3; the match to TRBD1 covers 7 bases. Germline-derived CDR1 and CDR2 are MRHNA and SNTAGT. CDR3 length: 14 amino acids. V lost 4 bases and J lost 6; bases outside the gene matches: 7.

The genes are TRBV2 and TRBJ2-1; TRBD1 is a possible D gene (6 bases). This CDR3 region has 13 residues. CDR1 and CDR2 (germline): SNHLY, FYNNEI. With 7 bases removed from V and 8 bases from J, the gap between germline ends came to 15 bases. CDR3 sequence reads: CASTFFEGDEQFF. CDR3 bases: TGTGCCAGCACCTTTTTCGAGGGGGATGAGCAGTTCTTC.

The chain uses TRBV5-1 and TRBJ2-3, with D perhaps matching TRBD1 (6 bases). The V gene's germline CDR1 is SGHRS and CDR2 YFSETQ. The V end lost 4 bases, the J end lost 4 bases, and 13 bases lay between the germline ends. CDR3 length: 14 residues. The CDR3 region is CASSIPKGADTQYF. CDR3 in DNA: TGCGCCAGCAGCATCCCTAAGGGGGCAGATACGCAGTATTTT.

The chain has TRBV4-2 and TRBJ2-3; possible D gene TRBD2, 6 bases. V was trimmed by 4 bases and J by 2 bases, leaving 16 bases between them. Germline values: CDR1 LGHNA, CDR2 YNFKEQ. The CDR3 has 16 residues. The chain's CDR3 is CASSPRDSQLTDTQYF. The CDR3 nucleotides read TGTGCCAGCAGCCCCCGGGACTCTCAACTCACAGATACGCAGTATTTT.

The chain uses TRBV5-1 and TRBJ2-7; 7 nucleotides match TRBD1. The germline V gene has CDR1 SGHRS and CDR2 YFSETQ. Germline trimming cut 3 bases from V and 3 bases from J; bases unmatched to any gene: 9. This CDR3 is 15 amino acids long. CDR3 coding DNA: TGCGCCAGCAGCTCAGGGACAGCGGTTTACTACGAGCAGTACTTC. Translating gives CASSSGTAVYYEQYF.

This clone was recorded once. The chain's CDR3 is CASSLIRGVTEAFF. DNA of the CDR3: TGTGCCAGCAGCTTAATACGCGGGGTCACTGAAGCTTTCTTT. J is TRBJ1-1 and V is TRBV7-6; no firm D call. Germline V gene data show CDR1 as SGHVS and CDR2 as FNYEAQ. The CDR3 consists of 14 residues. V lost 2 bases and J lost 4, with 11 bases in between. The full variable domain, with the rest looked up from reference TRBV7-6 and TRBJ1-1, is GAGVSQSPRYKVTKRGQDVALRCDPISGHVSLYWYRQALGQGPEFLTYFNYEAQQDKSGLPNDRFSAERPEGSISTLTIQRTEQRDSAMYRCASSLIRGVTEAFFGQGTRLTVV.

This rearrangement joins TRBV11-3 to TRBJ2-1; D is possibly TRBD2 (5 bases). CDR3 length: 14 residues. Germline V gives CDR1 SGHNT, CDR2 YENEEA. Between the trimmed V and J ends, which lost 1 base and 7 bases, there was a span of 11 bases. CDR3 DNA: TGTGCCAGCAGCTTAGGTACTAGTCCGAATGAGCAGTTCTTC. Translated: CASSLGTSPNEQFF.

This sequence joins TRBV7-6 and TRBJ2-1; 10 nucleotides agree with TRBD2. This CDR3 comprises 14 residues. The ends lost 5 bases at V and 5 bases at J; junction bases unmatched: 3. Germline V gives CDR1 SGHVS, CDR2 FNYEAQ. The CDR3 loop reads CASSASGGDNEQFF. Written as DNA, the CDR3 is TGTGCCAGCAGCGCTAGCGGGGGAGACAATGAGCAGTTCTTC.

The V call is TRBV5-8, the J call TRBJ1-4, with 8 bases matching TRBD1. V lost 0 bases, J lost 7 bases, and 5 bases stayed unmatched. Germline V lookup: CDR1 SGHTS, CDR2 YDEGEE. The CDR3 sequence is 15 residues long. The CDR3 loop reads CASSLETGVGEKLFF. DNA of the CDR3: TGTGCCAGCAGCTTGGAGACAGGGGTGGGTGAAAAACTGTTTTTT.

Details on this clone: Within the sample, other DNA sequences also encode this same CDR3. The chain combines TRBV19 with TRBJ2-2, with D perhaps TRBD1 (7 bases). The CDR3 spans 14 residues. Germline assignment: CDR1 LNHDA and CDR2 SQIVND (reference sequence). V was trimmed by 10 bases and J by 0 bases, leaving 12 bases between them. CDR3 nucleotide sequence: TGTGCCACCCAGGGGGGAACGAACACCGGGGAGCTGTTTTTT. This codes for CATQGGTNTGELFF.

This sequence joins TRBV2 and TRBJ1-5; 9 bases align to TRBD1. The ends lost 11 bases at V and 0 bases at J; junction bases unmatched: 11. The CDR3 is made up of 16 amino acids. In germline, CDR1 is SNHLY, CDR2 FYNNEI. The CDR3: CASRDRASNSNQPQHF. CDR3 coding DNA: TGTGCCTCCCGGGACAGGGCCTCCAATAGCAATCAGCCCCAGCATTTT.

This chain links TRBV5-4 with TRBJ1-2; D unresolved. CDR3 length: 14 residues. Germline assignment: CDR1 SGHNT and CDR2 YYREEE (reference sequence). The V gene lost 7 bases and the J gene lost 3 bases, with 16 bases spanning the gap. The CDR3 loop reads CASGVRARDYGYTF. CDR3 nucleotides: TGTGCCAGCGGCGTGCGCGCGCGGGACTATGGCTACACCTTC.

The chain recombines TRBV2 with TRBJ1-2; 8 bases are a match to TRBD1. V was pared by 5 bases and J by 5 bases, with 16 bases of the junction left unmatched. CDR3 length equals 17 residues. CDR1 and CDR2 (germline): SNHLY, FYNNEI. The CDR3 sequence: CASSTSGTGLLEYGYTF. CDR3 coding DNA: TGTGCCAGCAGTACTTCCGGGACAGGACTATTGGAATATGGCTACACCTTC.

The genes are TRBV7-9 and TRBJ2-5; 9 bases agree with TRBD1. Germline CDR1 and CDR2: SEHNR and FQNEAQ (reference sequence). J was trimmed by 3 bases and V by 5 bases; bases with no gene match: 13. This CDR3 comprises 17 residues. CDR3 loop: CASSPTTDRGTKETQYF. DNA of the CDR3: TGTGCCAGCAGCCCTACGACAGACAGGGGGACGAAAGAGACCCAGTACTTC.

Only a few counts were recorded for this clone. The chain uses TRBV5-1 and TRBJ2-1; 9 bases line up with TRBD2. CDR1 is SGHRS and CDR2 is YFSETQ in the germline V gene. The ends lost 4 bases at V and 9 bases at J; junction bases unmatched: 14. The CDR3 runs to 16 residues. In DNA, the CDR3 is TGCGCCAGCAGCGGAATTGGTAGCGGGAGAGACAGTGAGCAGTTCTTC. Translation gives CASSGIGSGRDSEQFF.

This chain joins TRBV11-2 and TRBJ1-4; possibly TRBD1 for D (6 bases). Deletions cut 5 bases from V and 7 bases from J, with 20 bases between. The CDR3 loop spans 16 amino acids. In germline, CDR1 is SGHAT, CDR2 FQNNGV. The CDR3, as DNA: TGTGCCAGCAGCCCCCTAGGGGGTCGTCAGGGTGAAAAACTGTTTTTT. It codes for CASSPLGGRQGEKLFF.

This sequence joins TRBV6-5 and TRBJ2-1; no firm D call. The V gene lost 0 bases and the J gene lost 7 bases, with 7 bases spanning the gap. CDR3 length: 13 residues. Germline CDR1 and CDR2: MNHEY and SVGAGI. In DNA form, the CDR3 reads TGTGCCAGCAGTTACTCATCCGGGAATGAGCAGTTCTTC. It is translated as CASSYSSGNEQFF.

This chain joins TRBV5-1 and TRBJ2-6; perhaps TRBD1 as D (6 bases). The V gene lost 4 bases and the J gene lost 1 base, with 12 bases spanning the gap. Germline values: CDR1 SGHRS, CDR2 YFSETQ. The CDR3 sequence is 16 residues long. This chain's CDR3 is CASSGQQGSGANVLTF. The CDR3 DNA reads as TGCGCCAGCAGCGGACAACAGGGTTCTGGGGCCAACGTCCTGACTTTC.

This sequence joins TRBV6-4 and TRBJ1-5, with D possibly being TRBD1 (6 bases). CDR3 length: 13 residues. Trimming took 9 bases from V and 5 from J, leaving 14 bases between them. The germline V gene has CDR1 MRHNA and CDR2 SNTAGT. The CDR3 is CASDSGVHQPQHF. The CDR3 DNA reads TGTGCCAGTGACTCAGGGGTTCATCAGCCCCAGCATTTT.

Only one count was recorded for this clone. This chain joins TRBV28 and TRBJ1-1, with 10 bases matching TRBD1. The CDR3 consists of 14 residues. V trimming: 5 bases; J trimming: 4 bases; junction bases outside the gene matches: 4. Looked up from germline, CDR1 is MDHEN and CDR2 is SYDVKM. Here the CDR3 reads CASSLRTGGTEAFF. DNA of the CDR3: TGTGCCAGCAGTCTGCGGACAGGGGGCACTGAAGCTTTCTTT.

This sequence joins TRBV5-5 and TRBJ1-5; D gene unclear. The V and J ends lost 0 bases and 3 bases respectively, with 7 bases between them. CDR1 is SGHKS, CDR2 YYEKEE, per germline (reference sequence). The CDR3 consists of 14 residues. The CDR3 bases are TGTGCCAGCAGCTTGGTCTTCCCCAATCAGCCCCAGCATTTT. It specifies CASSLVFPNQPQHF.

The V call is TRBV27, the J call TRBJ1-1; D ambiguous. The CDR3 contains 13 residues. The ends were cut back, 1 base at V and 3 bases at J, with 6 bases in the middle. Germline V gene sequence: CDR1 MNHEY, CDR2 SMNVEV (reference sequence). This CDR3 is CASSLFDYTEAFF. As DNA, the CDR3 is TGTGCCAGCAGTTTATTCGACTACACTGAAGCTTTCTTT.